This T cell receptor (beta chain) was obtained from a study of blood T cell repertoires in COVID-19. Profiled with immunoSEQ multiplex PCR; TCRdb holds only in-frame clones, not every one. The sample contains about 380,000 clones, roughly 80% of which appear only once. Germline V gene lookup returns CDR1 LNHDA and CDR2 SQIVND (reference sequence). V was pared by 5 bases and J by 1 base, with 14 bases between. CDR3 length equals 15 residues. Source material: peripheral blood. The V gene is TRBV19, the J gene TRBJ1-2; the D gene is possibly TRBD1 (6 bases). The TCR was taken from a human donor with acute or convalescent COVID-19. The donor label of this sample is uncertain. The chain's CDR3 is CASSAPGTLNYGYTF. CDR3 coding DNA: TGTGCCAGTAGTGCCCCCGGGACACTTAACTATGGCTACACCTTC.